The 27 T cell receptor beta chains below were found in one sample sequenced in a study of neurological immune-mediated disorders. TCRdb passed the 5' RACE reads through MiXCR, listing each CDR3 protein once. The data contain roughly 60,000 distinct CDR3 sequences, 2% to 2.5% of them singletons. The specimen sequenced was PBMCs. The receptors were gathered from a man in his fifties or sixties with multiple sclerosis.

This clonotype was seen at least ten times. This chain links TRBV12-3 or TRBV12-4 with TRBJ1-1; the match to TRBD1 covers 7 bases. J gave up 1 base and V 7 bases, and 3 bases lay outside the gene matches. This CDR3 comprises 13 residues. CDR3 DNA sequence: TGTGCCAGCATTCGACAGGGGAACACTGAAGCTTTCTTT. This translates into CASIRQGNTEAFF.

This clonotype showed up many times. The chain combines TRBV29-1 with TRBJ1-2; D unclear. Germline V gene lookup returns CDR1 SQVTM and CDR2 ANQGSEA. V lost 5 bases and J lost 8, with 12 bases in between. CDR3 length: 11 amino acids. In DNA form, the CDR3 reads TGCAGCGTTACACCATCGGGCGGCTACACCTTC. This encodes CSVTPSGGYTF.

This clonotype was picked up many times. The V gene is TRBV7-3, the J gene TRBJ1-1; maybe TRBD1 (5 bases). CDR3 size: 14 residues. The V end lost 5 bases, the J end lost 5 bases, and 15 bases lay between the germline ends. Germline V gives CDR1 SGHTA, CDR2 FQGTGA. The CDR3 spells CASSAAGPRTEAFF. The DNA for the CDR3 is TGTGCCAGCAGCGCCGCGGGACCCCGGACTGAAGCTTTCTTT.

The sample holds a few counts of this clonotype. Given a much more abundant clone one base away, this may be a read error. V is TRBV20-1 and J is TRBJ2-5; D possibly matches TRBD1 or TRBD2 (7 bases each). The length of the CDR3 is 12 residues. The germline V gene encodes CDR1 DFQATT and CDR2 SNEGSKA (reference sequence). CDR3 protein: CSSQGGRENQYF. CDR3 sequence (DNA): TGCAGTTCCCAGGGGGGGCGGGAGAACCAGTACTTC.

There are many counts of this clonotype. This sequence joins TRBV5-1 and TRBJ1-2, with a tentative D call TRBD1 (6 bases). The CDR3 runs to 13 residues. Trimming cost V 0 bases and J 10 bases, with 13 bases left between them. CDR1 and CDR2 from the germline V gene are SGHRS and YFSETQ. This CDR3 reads CASSLADQGPYTF. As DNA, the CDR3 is TGCGCCAGCAGCTTGGCCGATCAGGGGCCCTACACCTTC.

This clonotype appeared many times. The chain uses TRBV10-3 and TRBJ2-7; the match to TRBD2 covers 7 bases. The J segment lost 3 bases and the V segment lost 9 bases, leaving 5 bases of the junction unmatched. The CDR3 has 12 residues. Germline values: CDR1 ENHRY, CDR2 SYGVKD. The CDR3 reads CAMRGRDYEQYF. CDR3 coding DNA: TGTGCCATGAGAGGGAGGGACTACGAGCAGTACTTC.

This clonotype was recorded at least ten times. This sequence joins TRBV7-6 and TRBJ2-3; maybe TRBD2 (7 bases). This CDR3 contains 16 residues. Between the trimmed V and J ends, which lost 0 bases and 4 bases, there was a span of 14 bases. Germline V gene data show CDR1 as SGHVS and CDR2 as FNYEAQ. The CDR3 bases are TGTGCCAGCAGCTTAGCGGTCGGGGGGCGTGCAGATACGCAGTATTTT. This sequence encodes CASSLAVGGRADTQYF. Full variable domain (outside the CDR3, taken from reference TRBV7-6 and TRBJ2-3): GAGVSQSPRYKVTKRGQDVALRCDPISGHVSLYWYRQALGQGPEFLTYFNYEAQQDKSGLPNDRFSAERPEGSISTLTIQRTEQRDSAMYRCASSLAVGGRADTQYFGPGTRLTVL.

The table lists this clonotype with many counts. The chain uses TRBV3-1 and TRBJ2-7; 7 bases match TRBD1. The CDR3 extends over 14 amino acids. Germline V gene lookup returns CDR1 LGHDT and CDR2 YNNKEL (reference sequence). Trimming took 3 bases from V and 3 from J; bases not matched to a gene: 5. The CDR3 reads CASSQSRQGYEQYF. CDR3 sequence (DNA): TGTGCCAGCAGCCAGAGTCGACAGGGCTACGAGCAGTACTTC.

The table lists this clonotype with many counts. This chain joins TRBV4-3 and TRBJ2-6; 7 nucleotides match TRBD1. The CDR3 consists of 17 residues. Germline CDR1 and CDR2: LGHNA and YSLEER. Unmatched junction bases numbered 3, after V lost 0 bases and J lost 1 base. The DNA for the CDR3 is TGCGCCAGCAGCCAAGAGACAGGGAATTCTGGGGCCAACGTCCTGACTTTC. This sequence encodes CASSQETGNSGANVLTF.

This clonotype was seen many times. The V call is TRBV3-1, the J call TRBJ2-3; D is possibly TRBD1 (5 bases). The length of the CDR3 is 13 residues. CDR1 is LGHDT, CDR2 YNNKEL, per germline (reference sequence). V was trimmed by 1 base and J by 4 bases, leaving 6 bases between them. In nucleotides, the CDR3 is TGTGCCAGCAGCCAAGTGGGGCCAGATACGCAGTATTTT. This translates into CASSQVGPDTQYF.

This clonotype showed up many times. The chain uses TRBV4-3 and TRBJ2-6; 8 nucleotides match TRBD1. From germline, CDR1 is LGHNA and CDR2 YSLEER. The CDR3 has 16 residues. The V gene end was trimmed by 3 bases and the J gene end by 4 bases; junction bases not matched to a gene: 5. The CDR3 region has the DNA TGCGCCAGCAGCCAGGAGACAGGGGCCGGGGCCAACGTCCTGACTTTC. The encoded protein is CASSQETGAGANVLTF.

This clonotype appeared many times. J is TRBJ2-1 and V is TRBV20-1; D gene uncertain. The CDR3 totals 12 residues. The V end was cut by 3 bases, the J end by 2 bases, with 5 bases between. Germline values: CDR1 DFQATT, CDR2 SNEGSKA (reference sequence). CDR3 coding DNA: TGCAGTGCTAGCCGACCCTACAATGAGCAGTTCTTC. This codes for CSASRPYNEQFF.

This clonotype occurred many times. As DNA, the CDR3 is TGTGCCAGCAGCCCCAGGGTATTGGGGGCCCATCAGCCCCAGCATTTT. This translates into CASSPRVLGAHQPQHF. This chain connects TRBV7-2 to TRBJ1-5; D is possibly TRBD1 (6 bases). The CDR3 is 16 residues long. Germline-derived CDR1 and CDR2 are SGHTA and FQGNSA. With 5 bases removed from V and 5 bases from J, the gap between germline ends came to 19 bases.

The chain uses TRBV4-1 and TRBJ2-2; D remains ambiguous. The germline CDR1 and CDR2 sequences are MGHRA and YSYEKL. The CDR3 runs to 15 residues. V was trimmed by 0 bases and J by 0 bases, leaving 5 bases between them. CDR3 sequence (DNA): TGCGCCAGCAGCCAAGACGGACCGAACACCGGGGAGCTGTTTTTT. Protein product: CASSQDGPNTGELFF.

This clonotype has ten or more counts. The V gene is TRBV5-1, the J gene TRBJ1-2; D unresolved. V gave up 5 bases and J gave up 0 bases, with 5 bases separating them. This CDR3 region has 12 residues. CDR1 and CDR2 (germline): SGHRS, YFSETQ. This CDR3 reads CASSPANYGYTF. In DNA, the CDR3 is TGCGCCAGCAGTCCCGCTAACTATGGCTACACCTTC.

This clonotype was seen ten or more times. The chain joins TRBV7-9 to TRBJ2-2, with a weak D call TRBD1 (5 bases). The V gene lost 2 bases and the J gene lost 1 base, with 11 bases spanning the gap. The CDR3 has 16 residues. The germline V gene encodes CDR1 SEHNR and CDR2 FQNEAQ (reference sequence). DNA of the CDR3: TGTGCCAGCAGCTTATCAGGACACCGGAACACCGGGGAGCTGTTTTTT. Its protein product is CASSLSGHRNTGELFF.

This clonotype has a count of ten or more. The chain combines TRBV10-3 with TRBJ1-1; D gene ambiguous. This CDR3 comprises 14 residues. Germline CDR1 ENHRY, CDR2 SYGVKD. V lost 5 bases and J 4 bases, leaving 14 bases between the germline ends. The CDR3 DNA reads TGTGCCATCAGTTTTCATCGGTCCAGCACTGAAGCTTTCTTT. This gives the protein CAISFHRSSTEAFF.

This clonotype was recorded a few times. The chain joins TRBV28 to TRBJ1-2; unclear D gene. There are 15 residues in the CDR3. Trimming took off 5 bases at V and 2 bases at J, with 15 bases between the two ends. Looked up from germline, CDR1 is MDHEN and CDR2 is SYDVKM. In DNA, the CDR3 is TGTGCCAGCAGTCCCCCAATGGCTCTAAACTATGGCTACACCTTC. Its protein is CASSPPMALNYGYTF.

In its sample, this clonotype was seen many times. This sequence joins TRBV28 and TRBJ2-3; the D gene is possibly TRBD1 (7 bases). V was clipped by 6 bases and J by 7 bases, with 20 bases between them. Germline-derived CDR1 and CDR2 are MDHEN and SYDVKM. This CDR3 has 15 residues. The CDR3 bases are TGTGCCAGCAGCTCCGGGGGACAGCTGGGGAATACGCAGTATTTT. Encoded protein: CASSSGGQLGNTQYF.

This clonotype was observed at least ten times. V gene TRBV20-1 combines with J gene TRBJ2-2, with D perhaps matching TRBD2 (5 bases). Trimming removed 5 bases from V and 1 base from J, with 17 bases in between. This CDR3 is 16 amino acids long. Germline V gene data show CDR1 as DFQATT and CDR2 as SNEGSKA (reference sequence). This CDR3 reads CSAFRPQEGNTGELFF. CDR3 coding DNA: TGCAGTGCTTTCCGCCCCCAAGAGGGGAACACCGGGGAGCTGTTTTTT.

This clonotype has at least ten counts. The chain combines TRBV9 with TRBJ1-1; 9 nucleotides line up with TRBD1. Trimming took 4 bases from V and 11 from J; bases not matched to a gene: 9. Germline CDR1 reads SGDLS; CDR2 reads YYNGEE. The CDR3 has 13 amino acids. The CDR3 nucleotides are TGTGCCAGCAGCCCGCCGGGACAGGGTCCCGCTTTCTTT. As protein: CASSPPGQGPAFF.

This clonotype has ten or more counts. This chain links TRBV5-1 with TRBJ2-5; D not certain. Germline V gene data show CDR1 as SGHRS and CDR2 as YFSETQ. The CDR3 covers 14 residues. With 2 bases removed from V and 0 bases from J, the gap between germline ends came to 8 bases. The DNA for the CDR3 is TGCGCCAGCAGCTTCTCCGGGTACCAAGAGACCCAGTACTTC. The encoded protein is CASSFSGYQETQYF. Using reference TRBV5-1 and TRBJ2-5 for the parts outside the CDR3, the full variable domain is KAGVTQTPRYLIKTRGQQVTLSCSPISGHRSVSWYQQTPGQGLQFLFEYFSETQRNKGNFPGRFSGRQFSNSRSEMNVSTLELGDSALYLCASSFSGYQETQYFGPGTRLLVL.

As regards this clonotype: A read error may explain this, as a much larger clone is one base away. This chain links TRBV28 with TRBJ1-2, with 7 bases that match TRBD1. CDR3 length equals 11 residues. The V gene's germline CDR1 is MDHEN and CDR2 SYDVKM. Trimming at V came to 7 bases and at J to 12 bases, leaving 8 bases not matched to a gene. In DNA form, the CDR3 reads TGTGCCAGCACCCAGGGGGGGGGCCACACCTTC. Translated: CASTQGGGHTF.

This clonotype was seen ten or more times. CDR3 sequence: CASSQSRGSTDTQYF. In nucleotides, the CDR3 is TGTGCCAGCAGCCAAAGCAGGGGCAGCACAGATACGCAGTATTTT. This rearrangement joins TRBV3-1 to TRBJ2-3, with D tentatively TRBD1 (6 bases). V dropped 2 bases and J dropped 0 bases, with 9 bases sitting between them. Per the germline V gene, CDR1 is LGHDT and CDR2 is YNNKEL (reference sequence). The CDR3 is 15 residues long.

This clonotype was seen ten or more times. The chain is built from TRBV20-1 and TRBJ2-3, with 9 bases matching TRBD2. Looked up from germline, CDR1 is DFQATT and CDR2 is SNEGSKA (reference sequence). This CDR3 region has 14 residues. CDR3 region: CSIGWLAGTDTQYF. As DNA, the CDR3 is TGCAGCATCGGGTGGCTAGCGGGGACAGATACGCAGTATTTT.

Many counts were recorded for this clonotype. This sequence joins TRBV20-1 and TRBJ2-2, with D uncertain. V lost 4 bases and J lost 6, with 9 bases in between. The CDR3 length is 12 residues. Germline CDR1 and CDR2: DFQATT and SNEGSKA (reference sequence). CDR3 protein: CSANPAAGELFF. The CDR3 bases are TGCAGTGCTAACCCGGCGGCCGGGGAGCTGTTTTTT.

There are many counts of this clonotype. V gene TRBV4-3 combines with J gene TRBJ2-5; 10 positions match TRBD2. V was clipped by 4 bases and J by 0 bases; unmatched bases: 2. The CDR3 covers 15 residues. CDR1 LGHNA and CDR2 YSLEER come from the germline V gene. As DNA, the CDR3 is TGCGCCAGCAGCCGAGGACTAGCGGACCAAGAGACCCAGTACTTC. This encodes CASSRGLADQETQYF.